This T cell receptor beta chain was recorded in a study of OX40 agonist ivuxolimab in advanced cancers. Study as a whole: Eligibility rules accepted prior anti-PD-1, anti-PD-L1 or anti-CTLA-4 therapy, and around 44% had some.

This clone was seen a handful of times. Antigen specificity is unknown. TCRdb keeps only in-frame clones here, not all; method: immunoSEQ multiplex PCR. The sample gives some 70,000 clones, approximately 80% of which show up once; roughly 8% is in the top ten. Autoimmune disease history or systemic immunosuppression excluded patients. General study findings and limits: CD8+ T cells averaged more expanded clones than CD4+. CD4+ and CD8+ blood T cells expanded clonally by week 6 at 0.1 to 3.0 mg/kg.

Here the sequenced sample was CD4+ or CD8+ T cells sorted from blood, taken in a trial of the OX40 agonist ivuxolimab. This receptor was taken from an adult with an advanced solid tumor such as melanoma, head and neck, liver or kidney cancer.

CDR3 sequence (DNA): TGTGCCAGCAGCCGTACTGGAAACACCATATATTTT. Protein product: CASSRTGNTIYF. This chain uses TRBV5-6 with TRBJ1-3; no clear D gene. The V and J ends lost 4 bases and 2 bases respectively, with 4 bases between them. CDR3 size: 12 residues. In germline, CDR1 is SGHDT, CDR2 YYEEEE.